A single sample gave rise to the 10 T cell receptor beta chains below, sequenced in a study of blood T cell repertoires in COVID-19. Clones were read by immunoSEQ multiplex PCR, and TCRdb kept only the in-frame ones, dropping some. The sample carries 150,000 to 200,000 clones, about four fifths recorded once. Material: PBMCs or T cells enriched from blood (not recorded which). These receptor sequences come from a woman in her fifties or sixties who had recovered from COVID-19.

V is TRBV6-1 and J is TRBJ2-1; D unclear. With 2 bases removed from V and 5 bases from J, the gap between germline ends came to 7 bases. This CDR3 region has 13 residues. The V gene's germline CDR1 is MNHNS and CDR2 SASEGT. Here the CDR3 reads CASSELLNNEQFF. DNA of the CDR3: TGTGCCAGCAGTGAACTTCTTAACAATGAGCAGTTCTTC.

The DNA for the CDR3 is TGTGCCAGCAGCCAAGCCGTCGTACTAGCGGGGGGAGGGGAGACCCAGTACTTC. Its protein is CASSQAVVLAGGGETQYF. This chain uses TRBV4-2 with TRBJ2-5; 12 nucleotides agree with TRBD2. V gave up 1 base and J gave up 5 bases; unmatched junction bases: 11. The germline CDR1 and CDR2 sequences are LGHNA and YNFKEQ. The CDR3 runs to 18 residues.

This chain uses TRBV7-2 with TRBJ2-3; 15 nucleotides align to TRBD2. CDR3 size: 13 residues. Trimming removed 4 bases from V and 15 bases from J; junction bases left unmatched: 5. Germline V gene lookup returns CDR1 SGHTA and CDR2 FQGNSA. The CDR3 DNA reads TGTGCCAGCAGCTCCGGGACTAGCGGGGGGCGATATTTT. Protein product: CASSSGTSGGRYF.

The chain joins TRBV2 to TRBJ1-1; D possibly corresponds to TRBD1 (6 bases). The CDR3 length is 16 residues. Germline V gene data show CDR1 as SNHLY and CDR2 as FYNNEI. Trimming left V 7 bases short and J 7 bases short, with 25 bases between. CDR3 residues: CASMGAYRESRLEAFF. The CDR3 DNA reads TGTGCCAGCATGGGGGCCTACAGGGAAAGCAGGCTTGAAGCTTTCTTT.

The genes are TRBV2 and TRBJ2-1, with TRBD1 as a possible D gene (6 bases). Germline V gives CDR1 SNHLY, CDR2 FYNNEI. The V gene lost 3 bases and the J gene lost 9 bases, with 12 bases spanning the gap. The CDR3 consists of 13 residues. CDR3 DNA sequence: TGTGCCAGCAGTGAGGGGGCGATGGGTGAGCAGTTCTTC. It yields the protein CASSEGAMGEQFF.

This clone came up once. The gene calls are TRBV19 and TRBJ1-4, with D tentatively TRBD1 (5 bases). Germline lookup yields CDR1 LNHDA and CDR2 SQIVND (reference sequence). Between the trimmed V and J ends, which lost 6 bases and 6 bases, there was a span of 14 bases. This CDR3 is 14 amino acids long. CDR3 sequence: CASSLSRAYEKLFF. The CDR3 DNA is TGTGCCAGTAGCCTGAGCAGGGCATATGAAAAACTGTTTTTT.

The CDR3 sequence: CASSPGMETYGYTF. The CDR3 nucleotides are TGTGCCAGCAGCCCTGGCATGGAGACGTATGGCTACACCTTC. The chain couples TRBV5-4 to TRBJ1-2, with no clear D. Trimming removed 4 bases from V and 5 bases from J, with 15 bases in between. This CDR3 has 14 amino acids. Germline lookup yields CDR1 SGHNT and CDR2 YYREEE (reference sequence).

The gene calls are TRBV4-2 and TRBJ2-5; 12 bases are shared with TRBD2. CDR1 and CDR2 from the germline V gene are LGHNA and YNFKEQ. The ends lost 2 bases at V and 8 bases at J; junction bases unmatched: 3. The CDR3 is made up of 14 amino acids. The CDR3 spells CASSQRTSGDTQYF. Here the CDR3 DNA reads TGTGCCAGCAGCCAAAGGACTAGCGGGGATACCCAGTACTTC.

The chain recombines TRBV19 with TRBJ2-1; 9 bases are shared with TRBD1. CDR1 is LNHDA, CDR2 SQIVND, per germline (reference sequence). The V segment lost 3 bases and the J segment 1 base; nucleotides outside the gene matches: 10. CDR3 length equals 18 residues. The DNA for the CDR3 is TGTGCCAGTAGTATTTCCTCGGGACAGGGCATGTCCTACAATGAGCAGTTCTTC. Encoded protein: CASSISSGQGMSYNEQFF.

This chain connects TRBV25-1 to TRBJ1-2, with 7 bases fitting TRBD1. Germline V gene data show CDR1 as MGHDK and CDR2 as SYGVNS. This CDR3 region has 13 residues. After removal of 4 bases from V and 2 bases from J, the junction contained 1 base not matched to a gene. This CDR3 is CASSAGQNYGYTF. The CDR3 DNA is TGTGCCAGCAGTGCGGGACAGAACTATGGCTACACCTTC.